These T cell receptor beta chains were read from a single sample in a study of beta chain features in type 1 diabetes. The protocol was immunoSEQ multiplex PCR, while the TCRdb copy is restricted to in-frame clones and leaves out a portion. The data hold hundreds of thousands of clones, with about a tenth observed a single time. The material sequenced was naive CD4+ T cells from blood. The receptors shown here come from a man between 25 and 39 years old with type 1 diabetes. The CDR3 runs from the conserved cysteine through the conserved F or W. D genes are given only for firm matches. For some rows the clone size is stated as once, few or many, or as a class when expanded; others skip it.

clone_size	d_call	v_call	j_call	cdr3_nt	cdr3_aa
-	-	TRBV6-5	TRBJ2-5	TGTGCCAGCAGTTACTCGAGAAGAACAGGGCAGGAGACCCAGTACTTC	CASSYSRRTGQETQYF
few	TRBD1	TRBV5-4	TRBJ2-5	TGTGCCAGCAGCTTCGGGACAGGACAGCAAGAGACCCAGTACTTC	CASSFGTGQQETQYF
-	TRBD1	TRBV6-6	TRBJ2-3	TGTGCCAGCAGTTGGGACAGCTACACAGATACGCAGTATTTT	CASSWDSYTDTQYF
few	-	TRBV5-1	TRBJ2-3	TGCGCCAGCAGCTTGGAAACTACCAGCACAGATACGCAGTATTTT	CASSLETTSTDTQYF
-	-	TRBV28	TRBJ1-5	TGTGCCAGCACCCATACGGGTCCGAAGAAGTATAGCAATCAGCCCCAGCATTTT	CASTHTGPKKYSNQPQHF
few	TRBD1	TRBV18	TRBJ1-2	TGTGCCAGCTCACCTACGGACAGGTTCCTTTCTGGCTACACCTTC	CASSPTDRFLSGYTF
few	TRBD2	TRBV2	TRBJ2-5	TGTGCCAGCGGGGGACTAGCGGGGGAAGGGACCCAGTACTTC	CASGGLAGEGTQYF
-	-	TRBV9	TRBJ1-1	TGTGCCAGCAGCCCACGGCACACTACGAACACTGAAGCTTTCTTT	CASSPRHTTNTEAFF
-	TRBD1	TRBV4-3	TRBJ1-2	TGCGCCAGCAGCCCGGGGACAGGGTTAAACTATGGCTACACCTTC	CASSPGTGLNYGYTF
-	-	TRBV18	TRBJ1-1	TGTGCCAGCTCCCTTTTCGACATGAACACTGAAGCTTTCTTT	CASSLFDMNTEAFF
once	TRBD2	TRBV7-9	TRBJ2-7	TGTGCCAGCAGCTTAATGGGGACTAGCAGTTACGAGCAGTACTTC	CASSLMGTSSYEQYF
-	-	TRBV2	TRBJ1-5	TGTGCCAGCAGTGTGAGGGTAGGGAATCAGCCCCAGCATTTT	CASSVRVGNQPQHF
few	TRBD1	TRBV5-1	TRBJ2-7	TGCGCCAGCAGCTTGGGAGGGACAGAGACCTACGAGCAGTACTTC	CASSLGGTETYEQYF
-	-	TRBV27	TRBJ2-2	TGTGCCAGCAGTTTAATGGCGGGGTCGAACACCGGGGAGCTGTTTTTT	CASSLMAGSNTGELFF
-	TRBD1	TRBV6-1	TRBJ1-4	TGTGCCAGCTGGACAGGGAACGAAAAACTGTTTTTT	CASWTGNEKLFF
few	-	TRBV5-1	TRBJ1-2	TGCGCCAGCAGGGTAGGAGCAGCGAACTATGGCTACACCTTC	CASRVGAANYGYTF
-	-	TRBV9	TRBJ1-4	TGTGCCAGCAGCGTAGACCCGGGGGGCAATGAAAAACTGTTTTTT	CASSVDPGGNEKLFF
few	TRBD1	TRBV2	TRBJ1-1	TGTGCCAGTAGCACAGGGGGAACTGAAGCTTTCTTT	CASSTGGTEAFF
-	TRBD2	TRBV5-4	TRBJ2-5	TGTGCCAGCAGCGTTAGCGGGGGTAGCGAGACCCAGTACTTC	CASSVSGGSETQYF
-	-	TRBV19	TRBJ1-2	TGTGCCAGTAGGACCGGAGGGACGGCGGCACTCCTCTATGGCTACACCTTC	CASRTGGTAALLYGYTF
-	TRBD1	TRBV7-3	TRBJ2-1	TGTGCCAGCAGCTTAGGGACAGGCCAATACAATGAGCAGTTCTTC	CASSLGTGQYNEQFF
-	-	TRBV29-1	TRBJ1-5	TGCAGCGTAAAGGAGGGACTGCACAATCAGCCCCAGCATTTT	CSVKEGLHNQPQHF
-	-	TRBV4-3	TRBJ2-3	TGCGCCAGCAGCCAAAGACCGGACTCCTTCACAGATACGCAGTATTTT	CASSQRPDSFTDTQYF
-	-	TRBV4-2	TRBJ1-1	TGTGCCAGCAGCCAGACACCCGGGGAGAATTCTATGAACACTGAAGCTTTCTTT	CASSQTPGENSMNTEAFF
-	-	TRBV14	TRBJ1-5	TGTGCCAGCAGCCAAGGGCCCAATCAGCCCCAGCATTTT	CASSQGPNQPQHF
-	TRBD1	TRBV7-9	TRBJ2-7	TGTGCCAGCAGCTTCCGGGACAGGCTTTGGGAGCAGTACTTC	CASSFRDRLWEQYF
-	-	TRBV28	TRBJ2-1	TGTGCCAGCAGTTTAGGGCGACTAGTTGAGCAGTTCTTC	CASSLGRLVEQFF
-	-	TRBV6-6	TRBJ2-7	TGTGCCAGCAGGAAAAGGCCTCAGGGTTATTCCTACGAGCAGTACTTC	CASRKRPQGYSYEQYF
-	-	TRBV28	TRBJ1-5	TGTGCCAGCAGCCCACAGGGCAATCAGCCCCAGCATTTT	CASSPQGNQPQHF
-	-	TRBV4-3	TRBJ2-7	TGCGCCAGCAGCCAAGATTTCGGGTTAGAGCAGTACTTC	CASSQDFGLEQYF
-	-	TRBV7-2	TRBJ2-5	TGTGCCAGCAGCCTAGGAGGTCAAGAGACCCAGTACTTC	CASSLGGQETQYF
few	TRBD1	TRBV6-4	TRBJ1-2	TGTGCCAGCAGTGACCGCACAGGGGGCTATGGCTACACCTTC	CASSDRTGGYGYTF